This is a list of T cell receptor beta chains from one sample in a study of regulatory T cells in long-lasting Graves disease. Each CDR3 protein gets one entry after TCRdb re-called the multiplex PCR reads with MiXCR. The sample has 500,000 or so distinct CDR3 sequences, 11% to 15% seen once. The same specimen was also included in a second study, on T cells in Graves' hyperthyroidism and ophthalmopathy.

The sample consisted of peripheral blood mononuclear cells (PBMCs), taken at new diagnosis, from a patient treated with antithyroid drugs. These receptors were taken from a woman aged 45-65 years with Graves disease. Both conserved end residues are trimmed from each CDR3.

V gene,J gene,CDR3 protein
TRBV18,TRBJ2-7,ASSPRTIISGTYEQY
TRBV20-1,TRBJ1-5,SAYPPTGGGNQPQH
TRBV4-1,TRBJ1-1,ASSQERGQWNTEAF
TRBV11-2,TRBJ1-2,ASSLDEGYYGYT
TRBV28,TRBJ2-1,ASSPGQTLWVEQF
TRBV5-6,TRBJ1-2,ASSYDRVAGYT
TRBV11-3,TRBJ2-7,ASSSGTTSGKPEQY
TRBV6-2/TRBV6-3,TRBJ2-5,ASSFPRSRDGSGETQY
TRBV27,TRBJ1-6,ASSFPARNSPLH
TRBV9,TRBJ2-7,ASSADPLQLTEQY
TRBV7-9,TRBJ1-5,ASSRGPTGNQPQH
TRBV11-3,TRBJ2-3,ASSPRKSTDTQY
TRBV14,TRBJ2-5,ASSQDWMGTQY
TRBV18,TRBJ2-3,ASSRLNTDTQY
TRBV12-3/TRBV12-4,TRBJ2-7,ASSLGLEFYEQY
TRBV30,TRBJ2-7,AWSSRGTLPYEQY
TRBV27,TRBJ1-1,ASSGQDGNTEAF
TRBV10-2,TRBJ2-1,ASSGSGVRYNEQF